Presented here are 9 T cell receptor beta chains from one specimen sequenced in a study of early T cells in non-severe SARS-CoV-2 infection. TCRdb used MiXCR to reprocess the 5' RACE reads, holding one entry per CDR3 protein. The data hold roughly 29,000 distinct CDR3 sequences, with approximately 6.4% observed a single time. The input for sequencing was whole blood, taken at baseline. These receptors all stem from an adult who was a healthcare worker with PCR-confirmed SARS-CoV-2 infection or an uninfected control (not recorded which).

This clonotype was detected many times. The genes are TRBV5-1 and TRBJ2-1; 11 nucleotides align to TRBD2. Germline CDR1 and CDR2: SGHRS and YFSETQ. The length of the CDR3 is 15 residues. With V trimmed by 4 bases and J by 4 bases, 4 bases remained unmatched. CDR3 in amino acids: CASSPVAGGYNEQFF. The CDR3 DNA sequence: TGCGCCAGCAGCCCGGTAGCGGGAGGGTACAATGAGCAGTTCTTC.

This clonotype was detected only a few times. The chain joins TRBV28 to TRBJ1-4; D not resolved. The germline V gene has CDR1 MDHEN and CDR2 SYDVKM. This CDR3 is 14 amino acids long. Trimming stripped 6 bases from V and 0 bases from J, with 8 bases between. The CDR3 bases are TGTGCCAGCAGAAGGCTTTCAACTAATGAAAAACTGTTTTTT. It translates to CASRRLSTNEKLFF.

Ten or more counts support this clonotype. The chain uses TRBV18 and TRBJ2-1; the D is unclear. Trimming removed 0 bases at V and 3 bases at J, with 12 bases between. From germline, CDR1 is KGHSH and CDR2 LQKENI. This CDR3 contains 16 residues. The CDR3 loop reads CASSPPSRNLYNEQFF. As DNA, the CDR3 is TGTGCCAGCTCACCACCCTCCAGGAACCTCTACAATGAGCAGTTCTTC.

The table lists this clonotype with many counts. The chain's CDR3 is CASSVGTGELFF. Here the CDR3 DNA reads TGTGCCAGCAGCGTAGGGACCGGGGAGCTGTTTTTT. V usage is TRBV9 and J usage is TRBJ2-2; D gene unclear. The V end lost 0 bases, the J end lost 5 bases, and 2 bases lay between the germline ends. Germline V gene lookup returns CDR1 SGDLS and CDR2 YYNGEE. CDR3 size: 12 residues.

This clonotype was counted at least ten times. The chain employs TRBV5-1 and TRBJ2-4; D is uncertain. Germline values: CDR1 SGHRS, CDR2 YFSETQ. Trimming took 5 bases from V and 0 from J, leaving 9 bases between them. This CDR3 contains 14 residues. CDR3 sequence reads: CASRVDLAKNIQYF. The CDR3 nucleotides are TGCGCCAGCAGAGTCGATCTAGCCAAAAACATTCAGTACTTC.

This clonotype has a count of ten or more. This chain links TRBV20-1 with TRBJ1-4; possibly TRBD1 for D (6 bases). Looked up from germline, CDR1 is DFQATT and CDR2 is SNEGSKA (reference sequence). The CDR3 has 13 residues. The ends were cut back, 3 bases at V and 5 bases at J, with 10 bases in the middle. The CDR3 reads CSASGGQNEKLFF. DNA for the CDR3: TGCAGTGCTAGTGGGGGCCAGAATGAAAAACTGTTTTTT.

The chain links TRBV21-1 to TRBJ1-1; the table's D gene call, TRBD1, was not cross checked with the DNA. TRBV21-1 is reported as a pseudogene. This CDR3 has 17 amino acids. DNA of the CDR3: TGTGCCAGCAGCAAAGCCCGCGGGACAGGGAAGGGGACTGAAGCTTTCTTT. Protein product: CASSKARGTGKGTEAFF.

The chain recombines TRBV13 with TRBJ1-3; D is unclear. Germline CDR1 is PRHDT and CDR2 is FYEKMQ (reference sequence). The germline V and J ends were trimmed by 3 bases and 0 bases, with 9 bases remaining between them. CDR3 size: 15 residues. The CDR3, as DNA: TGTGCCAGCAGCTTGGCAAGGCACTCTGGAAACACCATATATTTT. This sequence encodes CASSLARHSGNTIYF.

At least ten counts were recorded for this clonotype. The CDR3 region is CSVEATRQGLYGYTF. CDR3 coding DNA: TGCAGCGTTGAAGCGACTCGACAGGGACTCTATGGCTACACCTTC. J is TRBJ1-2 and V is TRBV29-1, with TRBD1 matching over 7 bases. The CDR3 loop spans 15 amino acids. Germline trimming cut 1 base from V and 4 bases from J; bases unmatched to any gene: 9. The germline CDR1 and CDR2 sequences are SQVTM and ANQGSEA.